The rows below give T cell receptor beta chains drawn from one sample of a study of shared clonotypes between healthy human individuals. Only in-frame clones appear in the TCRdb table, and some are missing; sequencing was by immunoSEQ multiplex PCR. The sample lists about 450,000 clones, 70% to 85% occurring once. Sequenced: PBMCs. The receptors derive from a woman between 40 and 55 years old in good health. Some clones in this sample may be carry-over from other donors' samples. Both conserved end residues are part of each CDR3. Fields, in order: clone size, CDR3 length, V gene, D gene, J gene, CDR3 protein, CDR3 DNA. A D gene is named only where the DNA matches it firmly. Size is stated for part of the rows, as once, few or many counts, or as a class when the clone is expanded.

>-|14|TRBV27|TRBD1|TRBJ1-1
CASSFGTGITEAFF
TGTGCCAGCAGTTTCGGGACAGGGATTACTGAAGCTTTCTTT
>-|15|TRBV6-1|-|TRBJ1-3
CASSGLTGHGNTIYF
TGTGCCAGCAGTGGCCTAACGGGACACGGAAACACCATATATTTT
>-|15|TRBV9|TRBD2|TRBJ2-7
CASSRGTSPGGEQYF
TGTGCCAGCAGCAGGGGGACTAGTCCGGGAGGGGAGCAGTACTTC
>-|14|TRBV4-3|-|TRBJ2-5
CASSQGTSLREQYF
TGCGCCAGCAGCCAAGGGACATCCCTACGAGAGCAGTACTTC
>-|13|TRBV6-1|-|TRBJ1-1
CASSERNINEAFF
TGTGCCAGCAGTGAGAGAAATATAAATGAAGCTTTCTTT
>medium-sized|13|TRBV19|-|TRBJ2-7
CASSPGVPYEQYF
TGTGCCAGTTCCCCCGGGGTACCCTACGAGCAGTACTTC
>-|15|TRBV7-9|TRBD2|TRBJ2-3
CATASGSPSTDTQYF
TGTGCCACCGCTAGCGGGAGTCCCAGCACAGATACGCAGTATTTT
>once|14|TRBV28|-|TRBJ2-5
CASSLPNTQETQYF
TGTGCCAGCAGTTTACCGAACACGCAGGAGACCCAGTACTTC
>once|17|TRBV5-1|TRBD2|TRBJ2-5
CASSGGLAGAHQETQYF
TGCGCCAGCAGCGGGGGACTAGCGGGAGCCCACCAAGAGACCCAGTACTTC
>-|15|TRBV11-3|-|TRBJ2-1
CASSLGEGLINEQFF
TGTGCCAGCAGCTTGGGGGAAGGCCTAATCAATGAGCAGTTCTTC
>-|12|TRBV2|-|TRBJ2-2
CASKVAVGELFF
TGTGCCAGCAAGGTGGCGGTCGGGGAGCTGTTTTTT
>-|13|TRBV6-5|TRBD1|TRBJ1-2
CASSYTGVYGYTF
TGTGCCAGCAGTTATACAGGGGTCTATGGCTACACCTTC
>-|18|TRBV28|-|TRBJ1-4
CASSSEARRGGFNEKLFF
TGTGCCAGCAGTTCGGAAGCGAGGCGAGGAGGGTTTAATGAAAAACTGTTTTTT
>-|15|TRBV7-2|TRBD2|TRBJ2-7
CASSLTSGSSYEQYF
TGTGCCAGCAGCTTAACTAGCGGGAGCTCCTACGAGCAGTACTTC
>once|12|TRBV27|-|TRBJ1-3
CASSGPGNTIYF
TGTGCCAGCAGTGGACCTGGAAACACCATATATTTT
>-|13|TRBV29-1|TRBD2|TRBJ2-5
CSVDGTSKETQYF
TGCAGCGTTGACGGGACTAGCAAAGAGACCCAGTACTTC
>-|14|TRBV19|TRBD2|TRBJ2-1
CASSIRGDNNEQFF
TGTGCCAGTAGTATACGGGGGGATAACAATGAGCAGTTCTTC
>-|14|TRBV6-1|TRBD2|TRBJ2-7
CASLTAGALNEQYF
TGTGCCAGCCTAACGGCGGGAGCATTGAACGAGCAGTACTTC
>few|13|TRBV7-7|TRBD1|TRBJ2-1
CASSLAVTGEQFF
TGTGCCAGCAGCTTGGCGGTGACAGGGGAGCAGTTCTTC
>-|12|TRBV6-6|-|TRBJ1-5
CASSTGLWAQHF
TGTGCCAGCAGCACAGGACTGTGGGCCCAGCATTTT
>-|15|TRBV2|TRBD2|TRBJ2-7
CASTRTSGGSYEQYF
TGTGCCAGCACCCGGACTAGCGGGGGATCCTACGAGCAGTACTTC
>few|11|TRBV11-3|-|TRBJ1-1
CASKVTAEAFF
TGTGCCAGCAAGGTGACGGCTGAAGCTTTCTTT